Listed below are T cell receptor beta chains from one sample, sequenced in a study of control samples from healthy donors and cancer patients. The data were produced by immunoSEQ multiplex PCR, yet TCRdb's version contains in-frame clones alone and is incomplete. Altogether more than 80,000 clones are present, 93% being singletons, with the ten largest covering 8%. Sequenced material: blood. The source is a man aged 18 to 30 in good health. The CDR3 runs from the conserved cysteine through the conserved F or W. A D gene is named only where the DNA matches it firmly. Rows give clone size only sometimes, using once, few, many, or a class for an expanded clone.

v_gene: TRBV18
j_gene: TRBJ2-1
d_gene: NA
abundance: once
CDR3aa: CASSPPPYNEQFF
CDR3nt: TGTGCCAGCTCACCACCCCCCTACAATGAGCAGTTCTTC

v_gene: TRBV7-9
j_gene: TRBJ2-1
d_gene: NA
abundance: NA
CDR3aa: CASRGGVGYNEQFF
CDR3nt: TGTGCCAGCAGGGGTGGGGTGGGATACAATGAGCAGTTCTTC

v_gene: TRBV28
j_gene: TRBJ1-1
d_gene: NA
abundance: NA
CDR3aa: CASHPRGFLDTEAFF
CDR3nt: TGTGCCAGCCACCCTAGGGGTTTTCTTGACACTGAAGCTTTCTTT

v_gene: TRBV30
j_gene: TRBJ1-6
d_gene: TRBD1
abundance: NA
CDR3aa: CAWSEQGNLGSPLHF
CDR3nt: TGTGCCTGGAGTGAACAGGGGAACTTGGGTTCACCCCTCCACTTT

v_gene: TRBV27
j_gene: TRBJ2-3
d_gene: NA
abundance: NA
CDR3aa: CASSSGNTPGPDTQYF
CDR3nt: TGTGCCAGCAGTTCCGGGAACACCCCTGGTCCAGATACGCAGTATTTT

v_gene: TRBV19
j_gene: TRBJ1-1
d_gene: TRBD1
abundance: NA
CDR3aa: CASSIVHSGGEAFF
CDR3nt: TGTGCCAGTAGTATAGTGCACTCAGGGGGTGAAGCTTTCTTT

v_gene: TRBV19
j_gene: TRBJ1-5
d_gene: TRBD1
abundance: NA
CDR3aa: CASSKLWTGGSQPQHF
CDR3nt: TGTGCCAGTAGTAAGCTGTGGACAGGGGGCTCTCAGCCCCAGCATTTT

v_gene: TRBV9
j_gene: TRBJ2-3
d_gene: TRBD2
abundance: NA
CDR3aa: CASSVGGGADTQYF
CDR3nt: TGTGCCAGCAGCGTCGGCGGGGGGGCTGATACGCAGTATTTT

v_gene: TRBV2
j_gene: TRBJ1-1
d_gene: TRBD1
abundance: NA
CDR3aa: CASTEGGTGHTEAFF
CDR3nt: TGTGCCAGCACCGAAGGAGGGACAGGACACACTGAAGCTTTCTTT

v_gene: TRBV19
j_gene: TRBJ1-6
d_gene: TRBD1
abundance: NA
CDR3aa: CASSEDRANSPLHF
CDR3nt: TGTGCCAGTAGCGAGGACAGGGCCAATTCACCCCTCCACTTT

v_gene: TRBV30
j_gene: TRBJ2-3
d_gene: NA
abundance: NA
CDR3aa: CAWSLTAGVDTQYF
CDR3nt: TGTGCCTGGAGTCTAACAGCAGGGGTGGATACGCAGTATTTT

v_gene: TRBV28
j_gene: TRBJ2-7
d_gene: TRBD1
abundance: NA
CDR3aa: CASSMSRGLGSFYEQYF
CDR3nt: TGTGCCAGCAGTATGTCCAGGGGGCTAGGGTCGTTCTACGAGCAGTACTTC

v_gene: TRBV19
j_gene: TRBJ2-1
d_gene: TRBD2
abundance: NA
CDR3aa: CASNGVAGPNEQFF
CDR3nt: TGTGCCAGTAACGGGGTAGCGGGGCCCAATGAGCAGTTCTTC

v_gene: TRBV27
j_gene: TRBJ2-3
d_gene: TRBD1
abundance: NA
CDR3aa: CASSALGLTGESDTQYF
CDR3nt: TGTGCCAGCAGTGCACTCGGGTTGACAGGGGAATCAGATACGCAGTATTTT

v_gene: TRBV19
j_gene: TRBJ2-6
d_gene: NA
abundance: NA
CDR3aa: CASSNHPGSGANVLTF
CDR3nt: TGTGCCAGTAGTAACCACCCTGGGTCTGGGGCCAACGTCCTGACTTTC

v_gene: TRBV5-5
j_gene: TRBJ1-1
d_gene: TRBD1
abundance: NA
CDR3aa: CASSRTGGANTEAFF
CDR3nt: TGTGCCAGCAGCCGGACAGGGGGCGCGAACACTGAAGCTTTCTTT

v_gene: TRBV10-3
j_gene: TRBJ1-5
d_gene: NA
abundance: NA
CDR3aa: CAISERGDQPQHF
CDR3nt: TGTGCCATCAGTGAACGAGGGGATCAGCCCCAGCATTTT

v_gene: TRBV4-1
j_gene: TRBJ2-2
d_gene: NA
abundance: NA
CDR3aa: CASSQQENTGELFF
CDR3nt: TGCGCCAGCAGCCAGCAGGAGAACACCGGGGAGCTGTTTTTT

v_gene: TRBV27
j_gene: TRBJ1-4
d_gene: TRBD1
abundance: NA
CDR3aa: CASGRGRGDEKLFF
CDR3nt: TGTGCCAGCGGAAGGGGGCGAGGTGATGAAAAACTGTTTTTT

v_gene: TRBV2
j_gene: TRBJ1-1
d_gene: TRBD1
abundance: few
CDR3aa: CASMDRANTEAFF
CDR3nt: TGTGCCAGTATGGACAGGGCAAATACTGAAGCTTTCTTT

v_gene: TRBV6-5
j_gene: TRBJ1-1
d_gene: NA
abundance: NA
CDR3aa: CASSYSDITEAFF
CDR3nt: TGTGCCAGCAGTTACTCGGACATAACTGAAGCTTTCTTT

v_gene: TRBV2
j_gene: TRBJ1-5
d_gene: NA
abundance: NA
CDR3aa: CASSGGGDSNQPQHF
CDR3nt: TGTGCCAGCAGTGGGGGAGGGGATAGCAATCAGCCCCAGCATTTT

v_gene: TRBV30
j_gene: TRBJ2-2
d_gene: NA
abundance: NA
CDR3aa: CAWSVDHRAGELFF
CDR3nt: TGTGCCTGGAGTGTAGATCACCGGGCCGGGGAGCTGTTTTTT

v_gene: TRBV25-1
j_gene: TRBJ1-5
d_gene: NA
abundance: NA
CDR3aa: CASSELGVGQPQHF
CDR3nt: TGTGCCAGCAGTGAATTAGGGGTGGGACAGCCCCAGCATTTT

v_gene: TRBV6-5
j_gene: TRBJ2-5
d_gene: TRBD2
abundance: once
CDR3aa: CASTKLAAETQYF
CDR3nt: TGTGCCAGCACAAAACTAGCGGCTGAGACCCAGTACTTC

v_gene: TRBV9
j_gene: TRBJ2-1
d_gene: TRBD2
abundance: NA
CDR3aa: CASSVGGSVFREQFF
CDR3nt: TGTGCCAGCAGCGTAGGCGGGAGCGTGTTCCGTGAGCAGTTCTTC

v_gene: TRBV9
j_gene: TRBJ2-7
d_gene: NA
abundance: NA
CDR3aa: CASSVDSKYEQYF
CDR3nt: TGTGCCAGCAGCGTAGATTCGAAGTACGAGCAGTACTTC